A selection of T cell receptor beta chains follows, all from one sample in a study of human T cells and chemical hapten exposure. TCRdb re-derived calls from the RACE reads in MiXCR, one entry per CDR3 protein. The sample includes around 300,000 distinct CDR3 sequences, 5.5% of them seen just once. Sequenced here: whole blood, sampled in connection with sensitization to the hapten diphenylcyclopropenone (DPC). These receptors came from a woman between 18 and 30 years old with alopecia areata. Some clones in this sample may be carry-over from other donors' samples. The CDR3 runs from the conserved cysteine through the conserved F or W. D genes are given only for firm matches. Only some rows state a clone size, as once, few, many or a class for expanded clones.

>16|NA|TRBV2|TRBJ1-1|many
CASSAGGHGMNTEAFF
TGTGCCAGCAGTGCCGGGGGACACGGGATGAACACTGAAGCTTTCTTT
>14|NA|TRBV6-2/TRBV6-3|TRBJ1-5|NA
CASSYQRTNQPQHF
TGTGCCAGCAGTTACCAGCGGACCAATCAGCCCCAGCATTTT
>16|NA|TRBV10-3|TRBJ1-1|many
CAISRLQDSKNTEAFF
TGTGCCATCAGCAGGTTGCAGGATTCTAAGAACACTGAAGCTTTCTTT
>12|TRBD1|TRBV7-6|TRBJ1-2|many
CASSLWTGRYTF
TGTGCCAGCAGCTTATGGACAGGGCGCTACACCTTC
>13|NA|TRBV4-1|TRBJ2-3|few
CASSLGTSDTQYF
TGCGCCAGCAGCCTCGGAACCTCAGATACGCAGTATTTT
>13|TRBD1|TRBV6-1|TRBJ1-3|many
CASSGGQGYTIYF
TGTGCCAGCAGTGGGGGACAGGGATACACCATATATTTT
>12|NA|TRBV10-3|TRBJ1-1|many
CAISPGDTEAFF
TGTGCCATCAGTCCAGGGGACACTGAAGCTTTCTTT
>15|TRBD1|TRBV4-1|TRBJ1-2|many
CASSQASGGPYGYTF
TGCGCCAGCAGCCAAGCCTCAGGGGGCCCCTATGGCTACACCTTC
>14|NA|TRBV7-3|TRBJ2-1|few
CASSLGPPSDEQFF
TGTGCCAGCAGCTTAGGCCCTCCTAGCGATGAGCAGTTCTTC
>13|NA|TRBV4-3|TRBJ2-3|many
CASSQARGDTQYF
TGCGCCAGCAGCCAAGCAAGGGGAGATACGCAGTATTTT
>15|TRBD1|TRBV12-3/TRBV12-4|TRBJ2-1|NA
CASTDWTGGKNEQFF
TGTGCCAGCACCGATTGGACAGGGGGCAAAAATGAGCAGTTCTTC
>17|TRBD1|TRBV3-1|TRBJ2-5|many
CASNQGGGQGGLQTQYF
TGTGCCAGCAACCAAGGTGGAGGACAGGGGGGGCTTCAGACCCAGTACTTC
>14|TRBD1|TRBV27|TRBJ2-5|NA
CASSFGQGRETQYF
TGTGCCAGCAGTTTCGGACAGGGCCGAGAGACCCAGTACTTC
>15|TRBD2|TRBV5-1|TRBJ2-1|many
CASSLAPGGDNEQFF
TGCGCCAGCAGCTTGGCCCCCGGGGGGGACAATGAGCAGTTCTTC
>15|NA|TRBV4-3|TRBJ1-2|NA
CASSQEARGRDGYTF
TGCGCCAGCAGCCAAGAGGCGAGGGGGAGGGATGGCTACACCTTC
>12|TRBD1|TRBV20-1|TRBJ1-1|many
CSAPDRGSEAFF
TGCAGTGCTCCCGACAGGGGGTCAGAAGCTTTCTTT
>14|NA|TRBV2|TRBJ1-1|many
CASSPIRAAPEAFF
TGTGCCAGCAGTCCAATAAGGGCAGCTCCTGAAGCTTTCTTT
>14|NA|TRBV10-3|TRBJ2-3|NA
CAIRGVNPADTQYF
TGTGCCATCAGGGGCGTTAATCCCGCAGATACGCAGTATTTT
>18|TRBD2|TRBV9|TRBJ2-3|NA
CASSVAFRWGGSTDTQYF
TGTGCCAGCAGCGTAGCATTTCGGTGGGGGGGGAGCACAGATACGCAGTATTTT
>14|NA|TRBV28|TRBJ1-1|NA
CASSLSAMNTEAFF
TGTGCCAGCAGTTTAAGCGCAATGAACACTGAAGCTTTCTTT
>15|NA|TRBV7-2|TRBJ2-7|NA
CASSFNRPPGYEQYF
TGTGCCAGCAGCTTCAATAGGCCGCCGGGATACGAGCAGTACTTC
>17|TRBD1|TRBV10-3|TRBJ2-7|NA
CAISESESGTVTYEQYF
TGTGCCATCAGTGAGTCGGAATCCGGGACAGTCACCTACGAGCAGTACTTC
>12|NA|TRBV12-5|TRBJ1-1|NA
CASGLQESRPFF
TGTGCTAGTGGTCTCCAAGAGTCCCGTCCTTTCTTT
>14|NA|TRBV7-2|TRBJ1-4|few
CASSLVGGKEKLFF
TGTGCCAGCAGCTTAGTGGGGGGTAAAGAAAAACTGTTTTTT
>15|NA|TRBV20-1|TRBJ1-3|NA
CSASQKRDSGNTIYF
TGCAGTGCTAGTCAAAAGCGGGACTCTGGAAACACCATATATTTT
>14|NA|TRBV6-2/TRBV6-3|TRBJ2-1|few
CASSASGPNNEQFF
TGTGCCAGCAGTGCTTCCGGGCCCAACAATGAGCAGTTCTTC
>13|NA|TRBV5-6|TRBJ2-7|NA
CASSSQGTNEQYF
TGTGCCAGCAGCTCCCAGGGTACGAACGAGCAGTACTTC
>13|NA|TRBV7-9|TRBJ2-1|NA
CASSSLGQGEQFF
TGTGCCAGCAGCTCCCTAGGGCAAGGAGAGCAGTTCTTC
>13|NA|TRBV20-1|TRBJ2-1|NA
CSARVESTDEQFF
TGCAGTGCTAGAGTGGAGTCTACCGATGAGCAGTTCTTC
>17|TRBD2|TRBV27|TRBJ2-3|NA
CASSFGAPTSGADTQYF
TGTGCCAGCAGTTTCGGAGCACCGACTAGCGGGGCAGATACGCAGTATTTT
>14|TRBD2|TRBV6-2/TRBV6-3|TRBJ2-7|few
CASAGLASHYEQYF
TGTGCCAGCGCGGGACTAGCGTCCCACTACGAGCAGTACTTC
>14|NA|TRBV12-3/TRBV12-4|TRBJ2-2|many
CASSPTGNTGELFF
TGTGCCAGCAGCCCTACTGGTAACACCGGGGAGCTGTTTTTT
>13|NA|TRBV18|TRBJ1-1|few
CASSPDRQTEAFF
TGTGCCAGCTCACCCGACCGACAGACTGAAGCTTTCTTT
>14|TRBD1|TRBV12-3/TRBV12-4|TRBJ1-2|few
CASTPDRATYGYTF
TGTGCCAGCACCCCGGACAGGGCCACCTATGGCTACACCTTC
>13|NA|TRBV7-9|TRBJ1-1|few
CASSTALGTEAFF
TGTGCCAGCAGCACCGCCTTGGGCACTGAAGCTTTCTTT
>14|NA|TRBV28|TRBJ2-7|many
CASSPPSPLGEQYF
TGTGCCAGCAGTCCCCCAAGCCCCCTAGGCGAGCAGTACTTC
>16|NA|TRBV12-3/TRBV12-4|TRBJ2-4|few
CASSFYPRIAKNIQYF
TGTGCCAGCAGTTTCTACCCACGTATAGCCAAAAACATTCAGTACTTC
>15|NA|TRBV7-2|TRBJ2-3|NA
CASSLVAGFTDTQYF
TGTGCCAGCAGCTTAGTGGCGGGGTTCACAGATACGCAGTATTTT
>15|TRBD1|TRBV6-5|TRBJ1-1|few
CASSYDDRANTEAFF
TGTGCCAGCAGTTACGACGACAGGGCGAACACTGAAGCTTTCTTT
>15|TRBD1|TRBV4-2|TRBJ2-7|NA
CASSLRPGTDYEQYF
TGTGCCAGCAGCCTCAGACCCGGGACAGACTACGAGCAGTACTTC
>15|NA|TRBV9|TRBJ2-7|many
CASSQQAQAVYEQYF
TGTGCCAGCAGCCAACAGGCCCAGGCGGTATACGAGCAGTACTTC
>15|TRBD1|TRBV12-3/TRBV12-4|TRBJ2-3|few
CASTMDRGQKDTQYF
TGTGCCAGCACCATGGACAGGGGGCAAAAAGATACGCAGTATTTT
>14|NA|TRBV7-8|TRBJ2-3|many
CASSPEPSPDTQYF
TGTGCCAGCAGCCCGGAACCCTCCCCGGATACGCAGTATTTT
>14|NA|TRBV6-2/TRBV6-3|TRBJ1-1|many
CASSFQLRNTEAFF
TGTGCCAGCAGTTTCCAGCTAAGGAACACTGAAGCTTTCTTT
>16|NA|TRBV12-5|TRBJ1-1|many
CASGLVLGAMNTEAFF
TGTGCTAGTGGTTTGGTACTTGGGGCCATGAACACTGAAGCTTTCTTT
>13|NA|TRBV6-5|TRBJ1-2|many
CASTLSFGYGYTF
TGTGCCAGCACCCTCTCTTTTGGGTATGGCTACACCTTC
>14|NA|TRBV2|TRBJ2-1|many
CASSEEGVYNEQFF
TGTGCCAGCAGTGAAGAAGGGGTTTACAATGAGCAGTTCTTC
>12|NA|TRBV5-1|TRBJ2-2|few
CASSLEAGELFF
TGCGCCAGCAGCTTGGAAGCCGGGGAGCTGTTTTTT
>13|TRBD1|TRBV14|TRBJ1-1|many
CASSQGWSGGAFF
TGTGCCAGCAGCCAAGGCTGGTCAGGGGGAGCTTTCTTT
>16|TRBD2|TRBV12-3/TRBV12-4|TRBJ2-1|few
CASNLNPAGGRNEQFF
TGTGCCAGCAACCTGAATCCAGCGGGGGGTCGCAATGAGCAGTTCTTC
>12|NA|TRBV29-1|TRBJ2-7|few
CSVESQGNEQYF
TGCAGCGTTGAGTCGCAGGGAAATGAGCAGTACTTC
>14|NA|TRBV3-1|TRBJ1-1|many
CASSQDQGNTEAFF
TGTGCCAGCAGCCAAGACCAGGGAAACACTGAAGCTTTCTTT
>16|NA|TRBV4-2|TRBJ1-1|many
CASSQEPIGRNTEAFF
TGTGCCAGCAGCCAAGAACCAATAGGAAGGAACACTGAAGCTTTCTTT
>15|NA|TRBV6-5|TRBJ1-2|few
CASSYSQQGNYGYTF
TGTGCCAGCAGTTACTCGCAACAGGGTAACTATGGCTACACCTTC
>16|NA|TRBV4-2|TRBJ1-4|NA
CASSQELQGINEKLFF
TGTGCCAGCAGCCAAGAACTTCAGGGGATTAATGAAAAACTGTTTTTT
>16|NA|TRBV2|TRBJ2-2|many
CASSESPGHNTGELFF
TGTGCCAGCAGTGAAAGCCCGGGACACAACACCGGGGAGCTGTTTTTT
>14|NA|TRBV4-2|TRBJ2-1|NA
CASSQDYGGSEQFF
TGTGCCAGCAGCCAAGATTATGGGGGTTCTGAGCAGTTCTTC
>14|NA|TRBV28|TRBJ1-6|many
CASSFLTANSPLHF
TGTGCCAGCAGTTTTCTGACAGCCAATTCACCCCTCCACTTT
>15|NA|TRBV9|TRBJ2-3|many
CASSTVGRASDTQYF
TGTGCCAGCAGCACCGTGGGCAGGGCATCAGATACGCAGTATTTT
>17|NA|TRBV28|TRBJ2-1|few
CASSLRVGQLIYNEQFF
TGTGCCAGCAGTTTAAGGGTTGGGCAGCTAATCTACAATGAGCAGTTCTTC